These 4 T cell receptor beta chains originate from one sample sequenced in a study of blood T cell repertoires in COVID-19. Libraries were prepared by immunoSEQ multiplex PCR; TCRdb keeps only in-frame clonotypes and omits some of them. This repertoire shows about 23,000 clones, about nine tenths found once; its top ten account for around a sixth. Sequencing input: peripheral blood. Receptor source: a woman aged 80 or over with acute or convalescent COVID-19.

The V call is TRBV2, the J call TRBJ1-2; 9 bases line up with TRBD1. With 4 bases clipped from V and 6 bases from J, the junction kept 6 bases outside the gene matches. This CDR3 is 14 amino acids long. The germline V gene encodes CDR1 SNHLY and CDR2 FYNNEI. DNA of the CDR3: TGTGCCAGCAGTGGGGGACAGGGTAATAATGGCTACACCTTC. Protein product: CASSGGQGNNGYTF.

This sequence joins TRBV30 and TRBJ1-5, with D maybe TRBD1 (5 bases). CDR1 and CDR2 (germline): GTSNPN, SVGIG (reference sequence). V lost 2 bases and J 3 bases, leaving 8 bases between the germline ends. The CDR3 length is 13 residues. For the CDR3, the DNA is TGTGCCTGGAGTTCAGGGCCCAATCAGCCCCAGCATTTT. It translates to CAWSSGPNQPQHF.

V and J are TRBV27 and TRBJ1-6; D is perhaps TRBD1 (6 bases). The V end lost 5 bases, the J end lost 7 bases, and 6 bases lay between the germline ends. The CDR3 spans 12 residues. CDR1 and CDR2 from the germline V gene are MNHEY and SMNVEV (reference sequence). CDR3 amino acids: CASSTGNSPLHF. Here the CDR3 DNA reads TGTGCCAGCAGTACAGGGAATTCACCCCTCCACTTT.

V and J are TRBV27 and TRBJ2-3, with 7 bases matching TRBD2. Germline V gene data show CDR1 as MNHEY and CDR2 as SMNVEV (reference sequence). The CDR3 is made up of 15 amino acids. J lost 5 bases, V lost 3 bases, and 8 bases had no gene match. Here the CDR3 DNA reads TGTGCCAGCAGTTTGGGAGGGGTAGAGGGAGATACGCAGTATTTT. This gives the protein CASSLGGVEGDTQYF.